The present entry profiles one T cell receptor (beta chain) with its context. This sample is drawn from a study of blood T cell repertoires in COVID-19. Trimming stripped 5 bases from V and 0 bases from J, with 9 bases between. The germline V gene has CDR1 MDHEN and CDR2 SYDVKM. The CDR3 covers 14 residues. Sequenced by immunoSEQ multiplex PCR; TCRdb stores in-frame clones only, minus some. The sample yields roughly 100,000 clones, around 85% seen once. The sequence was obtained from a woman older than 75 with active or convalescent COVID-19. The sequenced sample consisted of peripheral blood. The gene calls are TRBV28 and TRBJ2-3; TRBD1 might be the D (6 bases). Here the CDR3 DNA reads TGTGCCAGCAGTCTTCAGGGGAGCACAGATACGCAGTATTTT. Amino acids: CASSLQGSTDTQYF.